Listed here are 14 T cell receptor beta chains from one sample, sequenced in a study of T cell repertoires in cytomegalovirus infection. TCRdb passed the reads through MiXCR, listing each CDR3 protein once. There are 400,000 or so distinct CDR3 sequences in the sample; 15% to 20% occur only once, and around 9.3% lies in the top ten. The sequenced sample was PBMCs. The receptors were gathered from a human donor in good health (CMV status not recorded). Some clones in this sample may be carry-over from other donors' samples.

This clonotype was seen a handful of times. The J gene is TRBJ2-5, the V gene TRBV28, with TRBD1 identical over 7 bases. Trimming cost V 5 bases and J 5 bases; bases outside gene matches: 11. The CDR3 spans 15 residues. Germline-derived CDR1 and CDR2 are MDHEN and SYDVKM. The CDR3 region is CASSPPDRIWETQYF. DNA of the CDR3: TGTGCCAGCAGTCCGCCGGACAGGATCTGGGAGACCCAGTACTTC.

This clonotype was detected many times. The CDR3 DNA is TGTGCCAGCAGTGAACCCTGGACTAGCTGGGCGTTCTTC. This codes for CASSEPWTSWAFF. This rearrangement joins TRBV6-1 to TRBJ2-1; 8 nucleotides match TRBD2. CDR1 is MNHNS, CDR2 SASEGT, per germline. V shed 2 bases and J 15 bases; nucleotides not matched to a gene: 9. The CDR3 sequence is 13 residues long.

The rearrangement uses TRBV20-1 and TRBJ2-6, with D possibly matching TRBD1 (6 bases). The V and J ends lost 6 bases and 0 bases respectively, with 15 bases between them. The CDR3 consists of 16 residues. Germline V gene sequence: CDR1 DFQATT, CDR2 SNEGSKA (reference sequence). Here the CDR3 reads CSAPVQGTSGANVLTF. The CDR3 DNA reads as TGCAGTGCCCCTGTCCAGGGGACCTCTGGGGCCAACGTCCTGACTTTC.

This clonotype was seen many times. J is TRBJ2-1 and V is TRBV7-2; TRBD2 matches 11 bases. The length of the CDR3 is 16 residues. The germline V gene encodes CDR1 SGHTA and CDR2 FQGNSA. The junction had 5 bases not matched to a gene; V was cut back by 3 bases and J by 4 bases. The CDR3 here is CASSFRLAGQYNEQFF. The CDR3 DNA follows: TGTGCCAGCAGCTTCCGACTAGCGGGGCAATACAATGAGCAGTTCTTC.

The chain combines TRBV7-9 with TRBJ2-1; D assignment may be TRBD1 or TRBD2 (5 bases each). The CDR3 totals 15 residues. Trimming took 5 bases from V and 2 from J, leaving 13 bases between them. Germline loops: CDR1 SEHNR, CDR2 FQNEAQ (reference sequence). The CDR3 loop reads CASSPGTPTYNEQFF. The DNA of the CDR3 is TGTGCCAGCAGCCCCGGGACGCCCACCTACAATGAGCAGTTCTTC.

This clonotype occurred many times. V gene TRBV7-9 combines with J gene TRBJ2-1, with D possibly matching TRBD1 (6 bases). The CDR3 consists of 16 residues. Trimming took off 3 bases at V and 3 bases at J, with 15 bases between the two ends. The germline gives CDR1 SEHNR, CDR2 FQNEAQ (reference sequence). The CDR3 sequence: CASSLSQGRFYNEQFF. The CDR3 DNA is TGTGCCAGCAGCTTGTCCCAGGGGCGTTTCTACAATGAGCAGTTCTTC.

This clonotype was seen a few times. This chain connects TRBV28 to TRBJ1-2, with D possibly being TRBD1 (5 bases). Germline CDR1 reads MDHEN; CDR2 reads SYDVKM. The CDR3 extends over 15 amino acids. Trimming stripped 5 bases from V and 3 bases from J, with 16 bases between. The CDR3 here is CASSPRTPRDYGYTF. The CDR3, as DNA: TGTGCCAGCAGTCCTCGGACACCCAGAGACTATGGCTACACCTTC.

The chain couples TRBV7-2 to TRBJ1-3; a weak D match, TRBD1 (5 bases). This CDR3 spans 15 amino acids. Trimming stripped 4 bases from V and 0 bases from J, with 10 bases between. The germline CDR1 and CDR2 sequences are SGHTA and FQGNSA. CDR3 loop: CASSSGGYSGNTIYF. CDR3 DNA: TGTGCCAGCAGCTCGGGGGGATACTCTGGAAACACCATATATTTT.

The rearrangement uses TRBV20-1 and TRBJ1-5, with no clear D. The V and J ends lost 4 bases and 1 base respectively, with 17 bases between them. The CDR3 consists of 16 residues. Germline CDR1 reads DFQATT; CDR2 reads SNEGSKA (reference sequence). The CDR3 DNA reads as TGCAGTGCTAAAGTCTCGTCTAGATTAAGCAATCAGCCCCAGCATTTT. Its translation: CSAKVSSRLSNQPQHF.

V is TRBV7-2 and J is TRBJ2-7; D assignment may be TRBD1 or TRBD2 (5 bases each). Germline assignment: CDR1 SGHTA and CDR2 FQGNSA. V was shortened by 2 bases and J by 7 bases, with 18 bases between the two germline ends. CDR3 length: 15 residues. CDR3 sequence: CASSLQGGQVGEQYF. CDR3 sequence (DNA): TGTGCCAGCAGCTTACAGGGCGGGCAGGTTGGTGAGCAGTACTTC.

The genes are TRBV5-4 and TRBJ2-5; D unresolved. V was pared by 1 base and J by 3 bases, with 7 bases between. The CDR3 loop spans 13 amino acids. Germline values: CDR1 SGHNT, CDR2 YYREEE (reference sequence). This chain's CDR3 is CASSLSSKETQYF. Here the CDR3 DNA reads TGTGCCAGCAGCTTGTCCAGCAAAGAGACCCAGTACTTC. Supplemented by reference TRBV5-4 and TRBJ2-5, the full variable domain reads ETGVTQSPTHLIKTRGQQVTLRCSSQSGHNTVSWYQQALGQGPQFIFQYYREEENGRGNFPPRFSGLQFPNYSSELNVNALELDDSALYLCASSLSSKETQYFGPGTRLLVL.

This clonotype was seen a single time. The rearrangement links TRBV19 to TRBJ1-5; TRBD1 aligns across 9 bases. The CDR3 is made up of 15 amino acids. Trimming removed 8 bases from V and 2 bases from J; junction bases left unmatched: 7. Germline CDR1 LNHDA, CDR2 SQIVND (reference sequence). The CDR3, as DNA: TGTGCCAGTTCGGGACAGGGATTGGGCAATCAGCCCCAGCATTTT. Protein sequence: CASSGQGLGNQPQHF.

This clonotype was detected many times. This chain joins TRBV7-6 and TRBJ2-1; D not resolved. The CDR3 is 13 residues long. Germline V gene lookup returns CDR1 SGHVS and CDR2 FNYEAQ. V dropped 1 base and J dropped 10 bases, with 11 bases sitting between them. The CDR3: CASSLGGHGEQFF. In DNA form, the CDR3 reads TGTGCCAGCAGCTTAGGTGGCCACGGGGAGCAGTTCTTC.

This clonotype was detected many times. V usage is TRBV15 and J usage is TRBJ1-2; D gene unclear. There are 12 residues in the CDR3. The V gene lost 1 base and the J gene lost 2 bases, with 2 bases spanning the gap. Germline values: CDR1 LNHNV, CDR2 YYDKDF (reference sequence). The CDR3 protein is CATSRANYGYTF. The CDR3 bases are TGTGCCACCAGCAGAGCCAACTATGGCTACACCTTC.